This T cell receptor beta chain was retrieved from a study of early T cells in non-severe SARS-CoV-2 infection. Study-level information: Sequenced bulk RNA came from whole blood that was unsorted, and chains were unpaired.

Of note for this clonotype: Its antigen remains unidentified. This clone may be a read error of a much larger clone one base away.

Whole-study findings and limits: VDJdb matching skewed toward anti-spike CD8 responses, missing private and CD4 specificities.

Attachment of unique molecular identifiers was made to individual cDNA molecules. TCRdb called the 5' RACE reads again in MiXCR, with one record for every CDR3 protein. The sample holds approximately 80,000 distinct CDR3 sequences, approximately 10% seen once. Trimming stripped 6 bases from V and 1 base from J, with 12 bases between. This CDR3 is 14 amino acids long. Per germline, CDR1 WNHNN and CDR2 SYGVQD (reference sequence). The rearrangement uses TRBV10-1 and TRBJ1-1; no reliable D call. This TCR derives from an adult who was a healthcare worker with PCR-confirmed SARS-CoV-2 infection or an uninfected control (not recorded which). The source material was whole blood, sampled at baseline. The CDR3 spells CASREDSKNTEAFF. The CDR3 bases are TGCGCCAGCAGGGAGGACTCGAAGAACACTGAAGCTTTCTTT.